Listed here are 4 T cell receptor beta chains from one sample, sequenced in a study of T cells after yellow fever vaccination. TCRdb reprocessed the 5' RACE reads via MiXCR and lists one record per CDR3 protein. The sample lists over 200,000 distinct CDR3 sequences, approximately 6.3% occurring once. The source was CD4+ T cells sorted from PBMCs, collected on the day of the yellow fever booster vaccination. Receptors originate from a man aged 30 to 39 who received the YFV17D yellow fever vaccine.

The J gene is TRBJ2-2, the V gene TRBV20-1; TRBD1 agrees at 7 bases. CDR1 and CDR2 (germline): DFQATT, SNEGSKA (reference sequence). This CDR3 is built from 14 residues. V dropped 3 bases and J dropped 2; count of bases not matched to a gene: 3. CDR3 in amino acids: CSARGQLNTGELFF. DNA for the CDR3: TGCAGTGCTAGGGGACAGCTCAACACCGGGGAGCTGTTTTTT.

The V gene is TRBV5-1, the J gene TRBJ2-7, with D possibly matching TRBD1 (6 bases). V shed 1 base and J shed 2 bases, with 13 bases lying between them. Germline V gene data show CDR1 as SGHRS and CDR2 as YFSETQ. The CDR3 extends over 15 amino acids. The CDR3 protein is CASSLTGRTTYEQYF. The CDR3 DNA sequence: TGCGCCAGCAGCTTGACAGGGCGAACAACCTACGAGCAGTACTTC.

This chain connects TRBV7-2 to TRBJ2-7; TRBD1 matches at 7 bases. The length of the CDR3 is 14 residues. Trimming at V came to 5 bases and at J to 5 bases, leaving 9 bases not matched to a gene. Germline CDR1 and CDR2: SGHTA and FQGNSA. The CDR3 spells CASSLSPDRDEQYF. The CDR3 DNA reads as TGTGCCAGCAGCCTGTCCCCAGACAGGGACGAGCAGTACTTC.

The chain employs TRBV4-3 and TRBJ2-4; D perhaps matches TRBD2 (5 bases). V lost 0 bases and J 9 bases, leaving 9 bases between the germline ends. The germline V gene has CDR1 LGHNA and CDR2 YSLEER. CDR3 length: 13 amino acids. CDR3: CASSQDQRAIQYF. The CDR3, as DNA: TGCGCCAGCAGCCAAGATCAGAGGGCCATTCAGTACTTC.